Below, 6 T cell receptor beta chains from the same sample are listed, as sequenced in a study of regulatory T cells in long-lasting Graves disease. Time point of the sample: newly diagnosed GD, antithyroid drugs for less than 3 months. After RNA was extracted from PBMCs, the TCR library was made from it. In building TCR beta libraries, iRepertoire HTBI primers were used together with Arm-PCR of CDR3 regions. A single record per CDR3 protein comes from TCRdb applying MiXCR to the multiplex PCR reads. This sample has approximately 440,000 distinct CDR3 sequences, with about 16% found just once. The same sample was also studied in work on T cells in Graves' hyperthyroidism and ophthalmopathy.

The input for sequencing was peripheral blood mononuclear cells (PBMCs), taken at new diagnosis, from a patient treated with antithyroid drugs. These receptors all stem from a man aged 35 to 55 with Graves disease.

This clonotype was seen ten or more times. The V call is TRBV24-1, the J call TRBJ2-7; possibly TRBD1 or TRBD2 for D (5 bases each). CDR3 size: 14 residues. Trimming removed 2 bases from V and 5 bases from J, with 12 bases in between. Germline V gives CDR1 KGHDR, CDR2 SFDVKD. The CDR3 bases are TGTGCCACCAGTGATTCGGCAGGGAGCAACGAGCAGTACTTC. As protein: CATSDSAGSNEQYF.

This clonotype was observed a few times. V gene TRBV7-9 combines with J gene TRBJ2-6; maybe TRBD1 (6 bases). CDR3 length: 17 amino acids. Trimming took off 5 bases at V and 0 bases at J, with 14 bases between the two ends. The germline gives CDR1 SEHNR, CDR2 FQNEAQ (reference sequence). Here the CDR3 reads CASSSTGIPSGANVLTF. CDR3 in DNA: TGTGCCAGCAGCAGTACAGGGATCCCCTCTGGGGCCAACGTCCTGACTTTC.

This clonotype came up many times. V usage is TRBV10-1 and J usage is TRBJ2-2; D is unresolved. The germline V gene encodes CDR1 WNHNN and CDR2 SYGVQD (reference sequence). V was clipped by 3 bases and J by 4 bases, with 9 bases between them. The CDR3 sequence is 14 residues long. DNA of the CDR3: TGCGCCAGCAGTGAATCTGTTTTCACCGGGGAGCTGTTTTTT. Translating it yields CASSESVFTGELFF.

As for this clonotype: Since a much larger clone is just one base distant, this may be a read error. Here the CDR3 DNA reads TGTGCCAGCAGCCAAGACGGCCTTTGGGGCGACGAGCAGTTCTTC. Amino acids: CASSQDGLWGDEQFF. V is TRBV3-1 and J is TRBJ2-1, with a weak D call TRBD1 (5 bases). Germline values: CDR1 LGHDT, CDR2 YNNKEL (reference sequence). V lost 0 bases, J lost 10 bases, and 16 bases lay in between. The CDR3 sequence is 15 residues long.

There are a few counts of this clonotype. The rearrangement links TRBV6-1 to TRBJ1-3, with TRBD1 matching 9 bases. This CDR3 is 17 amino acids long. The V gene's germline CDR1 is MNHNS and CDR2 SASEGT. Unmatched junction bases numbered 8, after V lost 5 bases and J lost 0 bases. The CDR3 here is CASSSRRTGVSGNTIYF. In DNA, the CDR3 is TGTGCCAGCAGTAGTCGTCGGACAGGGGTCTCTGGAAACACCATATATTTT.

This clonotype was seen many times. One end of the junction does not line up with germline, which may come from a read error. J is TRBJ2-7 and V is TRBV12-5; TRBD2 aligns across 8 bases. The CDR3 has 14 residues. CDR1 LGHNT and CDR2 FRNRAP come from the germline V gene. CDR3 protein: CASGSERELKEQCF. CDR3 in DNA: TGTGCTAGTGGTTCAGAGCGGGAGCTCAAAGAGCAGTGCTTC.